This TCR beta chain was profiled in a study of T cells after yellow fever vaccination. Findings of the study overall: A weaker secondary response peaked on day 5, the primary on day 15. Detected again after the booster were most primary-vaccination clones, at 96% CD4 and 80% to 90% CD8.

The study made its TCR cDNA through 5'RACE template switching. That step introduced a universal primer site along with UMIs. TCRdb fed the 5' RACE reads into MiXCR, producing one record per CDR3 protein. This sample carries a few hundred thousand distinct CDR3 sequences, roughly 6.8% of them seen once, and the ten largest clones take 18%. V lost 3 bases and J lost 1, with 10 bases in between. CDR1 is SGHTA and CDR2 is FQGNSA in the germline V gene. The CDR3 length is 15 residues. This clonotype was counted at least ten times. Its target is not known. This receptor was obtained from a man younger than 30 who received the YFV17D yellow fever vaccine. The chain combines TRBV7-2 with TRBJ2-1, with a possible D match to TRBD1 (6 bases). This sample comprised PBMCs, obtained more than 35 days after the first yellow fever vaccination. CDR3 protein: CASSLGAQSYNEQFF. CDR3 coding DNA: TGTGCCAGCAGCTTGGGGGCTCAATCCTACAATGAGCAGTTCTTC.